The source of this T cell receptor (beta chain) is a study of beta chain features in type 1 diabetes. Study results and caveats: Equally in patients and controls, PCR might preferentially amplify shorter templates. There was a moderate but significant shortening of TCRB CDR3s in all four CD4+ subsets of Type 1 diabetes patients.

Every bit of the isolated RNA underwent reverse transcription, so sequencing read expressed TCRB transcripts. Assay: immunoSEQ multiplex PCR; the TCRdb copy retains only in-frame clones and omits some. Of 200,000 to 250,000 clones listed, roughly 16% were seen once; the top ten hold approximately 0.087%. The collection from each donor was one heparinised blood draw averaging roughly 0.11 L. Germline V lookup: CDR1 SGHDN, CDR2 FVKESK. The V gene end was trimmed by 4 bases and the J gene end by 9 bases; junction bases not matched to a gene: 13. CDR3 length: 17 residues. With respect to this clone: Its antigen remains unknown.

This receptor was identified in a man aged 25-40 years with type 1 diabetes. The gene calls are TRBV14 and TRBJ2-1, with 12 nucleotides matching TRBD2. The specimen sequenced was naive CD4+ T cells from blood. CDR3 sequence reads: CASSRTSGRLLIGEQFF. The CDR3 coding sequence is TGTGCCAGCAGCCGAACTAGCGGGAGGCTCTTGATCGGTGAGCAGTTCTTC.